One sample yielded the 21 T cell receptor beta chains listed below, sequenced in a study of T cells in localized non-small cell lung cancer. This table comes from immunoSEQ multiplex PCR, and its TCRdb copy is limited to in-frame clones, with some not included. Counted here are tens of thousands of clones, over 70% occurring once; the ten biggest clones make up 15% to 20%. Source: peripheral blood, taken before any cancer treatment. These receptor sequences come from a male donor at least 60 years old with stage III squamous cell lung carcinoma.

The DNA for the CDR3 is TGTGCCAGTAGAGACAGGGTTACTGGCGAGCAGTACTTC. Amino acids: CASRDRVTGEQYF. The rearrangement links TRBV19 to TRBJ2-7, with 7 bases that match TRBD1. Germline V CDR1 and CDR2: LNHDA, SQIVND (reference sequence). V trimming: 6 bases; J trimming: 6 bases; junction bases outside the gene matches: 8. This CDR3 comprises 13 residues.

This chain joins TRBV28 and TRBJ1-1; 12 bases line up with TRBD1. Germline lookup yields CDR1 MDHEN and CDR2 SYDVKM. CDR3 length: 16 amino acids. The trim removed 5 bases at V and 4 bases at J, leaving 8 bases unmatched. CDR3 in DNA: TGTGCCAGCAGTCTCCCGGGACAGGGGGCTATCACTGAAGCTTTCTTT. Translation: CASSLPGQGAITEAFF.

This clone was picked up a small number of times. The chain recombines TRBV15 with TRBJ2-1, with 9 bases aligning to TRBD2. The V segment lost 1 base and the J segment 3 bases; nucleotides outside the gene matches: 7. Germline V CDR1 and CDR2: LNHNV, YYDKDF (reference sequence). The CDR3 length is 17 residues. This CDR3 reads CATSRVAGGFRYNEQFF. CDR3 DNA sequence: TGTGCCACCAGCAGAGTTGCGGGAGGGTTCCGCTACAATGAGCAGTTCTTC.

In its sample, this clone was seen once. The rearrangement uses TRBV5-1 and TRBJ2-5; D is undetermined. Trimming removed 1 base from V and 0 bases from J, with 7 bases in between. The CDR3 consists of 14 residues. The germline V gene encodes CDR1 SGHRS and CDR2 YFSETQ. The CDR3 DNA follows: TGCGCCAGCAGCTTGAGATTTTACCAAGAGACCCAGTACTTC. Translating it yields CASSLRFYQETQYF. The full variable domain, in which reference TRBV5-1 and TRBJ2-5 provide the parts outside the CDR3, is KAGVTQTPRYLIKTRGQQVTLSCSPISGHRSVSWYQQTPGQGLQFLFEYFSETQRNKGNFPGRFSGRQFSNSRSEMNVSTLELGDSALYLCASSLRFYQETQYFGPGTRLLVL.

This clone was recorded once. V and J are TRBV5-6 and TRBJ2-7; perhaps D is TRBD1 or TRBD2 (5 bases each). Trimming took off 2 bases at V and 5 bases at J, with 14 bases between the two ends. Germline values: CDR1 SGHDT, CDR2 YYEEEE. This CDR3 region has 14 residues. CDR3 sequence (DNA): TGTGCCAGCAGCTTATCCGGGGCCCTACACGAGCAGTACTTC. Amino acids: CASSLSGALHEQYF. The whole variable domain, remainder taken from reference TRBV5-6 and TRBJ2-7, is DAGVTQSPTHLIKTRGQQVTLRCSPKSGHDTVSWYQQALGQGPQFIFQYYEEEERQRGNFPDRFSGHQFPNYSSELNVNALLLGDSALYLCASSLSGALHEQYFGPGTRLTVT.

The chain recombines TRBV7-2 with TRBJ2-3; D possibly corresponds to TRBD1 (6 bases). Germline V gene data show CDR1 as SGHTA and CDR2 as FQGNSA. CDR3 length: 17 amino acids. V was trimmed by 0 bases and J by 3 bases, leaving 16 bases between them. The CDR3 loop is CASSLAAGQLRTDTQYF. DNA for the CDR3: TGTGCCAGCAGCTTAGCGGCCGGACAGCTCAGAACAGATACGCAGTATTTT.

This chain links TRBV7-2 with TRBJ2-1; unclear D gene. CDR1 and CDR2 from the germline V gene are SGHTA and FQGNSA. The CDR3 is 16 amino acids. Trimming pared 1 base from V and 2 bases from J, leaving 12 bases between. CDR3 nucleotides: TGTGCCAGCAGCTTAGACGGAGCCCGCCCCTACAATGAGCAGTTCTTC. This encodes CASSLDGARPYNEQFF.

The chain employs TRBV2 and TRBJ1-1; 8 nucleotides match TRBD1. Germline assignment: CDR1 SNHLY and CDR2 FYNNEI. The CDR3 runs 13 residues. J was trimmed by 5 bases and V by 4 bases; bases with no gene match: 3. CDR3 residues: CASSAQGATEAFF. CDR3 nucleotide sequence: TGTGCCAGCAGTGCCCAGGGGGCAACTGAAGCTTTCTTT.

This clone was seen just once. The rearrangement uses TRBV10-3 and TRBJ2-3; tentative D call: TRBD2 (7 bases). Trimming cost V 10 bases and J 1 base, with 18 bases left between them. This CDR3 contains 15 residues. Germline CDR1 reads ENHRY; CDR2 reads SYGVKD. In nucleotides, the CDR3 is TGTGCCACCAGGGGAGGGAGCGGACGCACAGATACGCAGTATTTT. It codes for CATRGGSGRTDTQYF.

This chain connects TRBV6-1 to TRBJ1-2; D gene ambiguous. The germline V and J ends were trimmed by 5 bases and 4 bases, with 14 bases remaining between them. Germline V gene sequence: CDR1 MNHNS, CDR2 SASEGT. The length of the CDR3 is 14 residues. The CDR3 nucleotides are TGTGCCAGCAGTCCTTTTCCGAGTGGCTATGGCTACACCTTC. Translation gives CASSPFPSGYGYTF.

In DNA, the CDR3 is TGTGCCATCCGAGTTCCCTCTGGAAACACCATATATTTT. Translated, it gives CAIRVPSGNTIYF. The chain combines TRBV10-3 with TRBJ1-3; D gene unclear. The germline gives CDR1 ENHRY, CDR2 SYGVKD. Between the trimmed V and J ends, which lost 8 bases and 0 bases, there was a span of 8 bases. The length of the CDR3 is 13 residues.

This clone was recorded only once. CDR3 residues: CASSLGQGWNQPQHF. The CDR3 DNA reads TGTGCCAGCAGCTTAGGACAGGGGTGGAATCAGCCCCAGCATTTT. The J gene is TRBJ1-5, the V gene TRBV7-6; the match to TRBD1 covers 8 bases. The germline V gene has CDR1 SGHVS and CDR2 FNYEAQ. V was pared by 1 base and J by 4 bases, with 3 bases of the junction left unmatched. The CDR3 loop spans 15 amino acids. The complete variable domain, with remaining parts taken from reference TRBV7-6 and TRBJ1-5, reads GAGVSQSPRYKVTKRGQDVALRCDPISGHVSLYWYRQALGQGPEFLTYFNYEAQQDKSGLPNDRFSAERPEGSISTLTIQRTEQRDSAMYRCASSLGQGWNQPQHFGDGTRLSIL.

The chain carries TRBV7-2 and TRBJ2-1; D is ambiguous. The CDR3 consists of 12 residues. In germline, CDR1 is SGHTA, CDR2 FQGNSA. V was trimmed by 2 bases and J by 12 bases, leaving 11 bases between them. CDR3 residues: CASSLMTEVQFF. CDR3 nucleotide sequence: TGTGCCAGCAGCTTAATGACGGAAGTGCAGTTCTTC.

V usage is TRBV7-6 and J usage is TRBJ1-1; D unresolved. V was cut by 1 base and J by 2 bases, with 8 bases left in between. Germline V CDR1 and CDR2: SGHVS, FNYEAQ. This CDR3 contains 14 residues. This CDR3 is CASSLDEVNTEAFF. The CDR3 DNA sequence: TGTGCCAGCAGCTTAGATGAGGTTAACACTGAAGCTTTCTTT. Full variable domain (rest looked up from reference TRBV7-6 and TRBJ1-1): GAGVSQSPRYKVTKRGQDVALRCDPISGHVSLYWYRQALGQGPEFLTYFNYEAQQDKSGLPNDRFSAERPEGSISTLTIQRTEQRDSAMYRCASSLDEVNTEAFFGQGTRLTVV.

This clone came up once. The V call is TRBV2, the J call TRBJ1-1, with 8 positions matching TRBD1. The germline gives CDR1 SNHLY, CDR2 FYNNEI. This CDR3 region has 15 residues. V shed 6 bases, J shed 2 bases, and the junction held 8 bases outside the gene matches. Here the CDR3 DNA reads TGTGCCAGCAGGGCAGGACAGGGATTAAACACTGAAGCTTTCTTT. It specifies CASRAGQGLNTEAFF.

The V gene is TRBV5-1, the J gene TRBJ2-3; 8 bases map to TRBD2. Per germline, CDR1 SGHRS and CDR2 YFSETQ. This CDR3 contains 15 residues. Losses at the gene ends were 4 bases for V and 1 base for J; bases not matched to a gene: 5. CDR3 amino acids: CASSDGTRRTDTQYF. The CDR3, as DNA: TGCGCCAGCAGCGACGGGACTAGACGCACAGATACGCAGTATTTT.

This chain links TRBV18 with TRBJ1-2, with D possibly TRBD1 on 6 matching bases. In germline, CDR1 is KGHSH, CDR2 LQKENI. There are 17 residues in the CDR3. Trimming removed 3 bases at V and 4 bases at J, with 21 bases between. In DNA, the CDR3 is TGTGCCAGCTCACCCTTACCCCCAACCCCAGGGGTCTATGGCTACACCTTC. It encodes CASSPLPPTPGVYGYTF. The full variable domain, rest sourced from reference TRBV18 and TRBJ1-2, is NAGVMQNPRHLVRRRGQEARLRCSPMKGHSHVYWYRQLPEEGLKFMVYLQKENIIDESGMPKERFSAEFPKEGPSILRIQQVVRGDSAAYFCASSPLPPTPGVYGYTFGSGTRLTVV.

This clone was seen only once. The chain carries TRBV19 and TRBJ2-5; D gene unclear. This CDR3 contains 13 residues. With 7 bases removed from V and 2 bases from J, the gap between germline ends came to 11 bases. Germline CDR1 and CDR2: LNHDA and SQIVND (reference sequence). In nucleotides, the CDR3 is TGTGCCAGTACGGCACCGGATCAAGAGACCCAGTACTTC. Its translation: CASTAPDQETQYF.

The V call is TRBV29-1, the J call TRBJ2-7, with 7 bases that match TRBD2. CDR3 length: 15 amino acids. Trimming took 1 base from V and 3 from J; bases not matched to a gene: 9. CDR1 SQVTM and CDR2 ANQGSEA come from the germline V gene. CDR3 in DNA: TGCAGCGTTGAAGTGGGGAGGGGTAGCGGCTACGAGCAGTACTTC. Its translation is CSVEVGRGSGYEQYF.

The chain joins TRBV19 to TRBJ2-7, with no clear D. The germline V and J ends were trimmed by 6 bases and 3 bases, with 12 bases remaining between them. Germline loops: CDR1 LNHDA, CDR2 SQIVND (reference sequence). CDR3 length: 13 amino acids. CDR3 nucleotide sequence: TGTGCCAGTAGGAAGGACGGAGACTACGAGCAGTACTTC. Translated: CASRKDGDYEQYF.

This clone has just one count. This chain uses TRBV19 with TRBJ1-5; TRBD1 matches 8 bases. Germline trimming cut 3 bases from V and 6 bases from J; bases unmatched to any gene: 4. Per germline, CDR1 LNHDA and CDR2 SQIVND (reference sequence). The CDR3 is 14 amino acids. The CDR3 loop reads CASSIQGARQPQHF. The CDR3 nucleotides are TGTGCCAGTAGTATTCAGGGGGCGCGTCAGCCCCAGCATTTT.